The clone carrying this T cell receptor (beta chain) was seen at least ten times. Its specificity is unknown. Time point of the sample: longitudinal time-point 1 (baseline). Germline CDR1 is MNHEY and CDR2 is SMNVEV (reference sequence). J gave up 5 bases and V 4 bases, and 12 bases lay outside the gene matches. This CDR3 comprises 16 residues. This record belongs to a study of neurological immune-mediated disorders. Study-wide results and caveats: Across subjects, expanded clones had no CDR3 amino acid sequences in common, pointing to private repertoires in all groups. Multiple sclerosis, the disease with the least TCR clonal expansion, fell below healthy controls, whereas HTLV-1-associated myelopathy showed the most.

The cDNA was synthesized by means of template-switch 5'RACE, which was carried out with 10-nucleotide random UMIs. TCRdb ran MiXCR on the 5' RACE reads and lists one entry per CDR3 protein. The sample gives about 71,000 distinct CDR3 sequences, roughly an eighth of which show up once; around 4.3% is in the top ten. The sequence was obtained from a female donor with HTLV-1-associated myelopathy (HAM/TSP). The rearrangement uses TRBV27 and TRBJ2-5; TRBD2 matches at 8 bases. Sequences were obtained from PBMCs. The CDR3, as DNA: TGTGCCAGCAGTTCCGCCCCGGCGGGGGGCTGGGAGACCCAGTACTTC. Amino acids: CASSSAPAGGWETQYF.